A single sample gave rise to the 9 T cell receptor beta chains below, sequenced in a study of cytomegalovirus exposure and HLA in healthy donors. Primers included in the PCR were 60 Vbeta and 13 Jbeta primers. Sequencing was performed with immunoSEQ multiplex PCR; in TCRdb, only in-frame clones are kept and a portion is missing. The table shows 150,000 to 200,000 clones, with roughly three quarters occurring only once. The sequencing sample was made of PBMCs. The receptors were gathered from a male donor in good health and CMV-seronegative.

V usage is TRBV5-5 and J usage is TRBJ2-5; TRBD1 agrees at 9 bases. J lost 5 bases, V lost 3 bases, and 11 bases had no gene match. Germline CDR1 and CDR2: SGHKS and YYEKEE (reference sequence). The CDR3 is made up of 16 amino acids. The CDR3 reads CASSSGQGTPGETQYF. The CDR3 DNA reads TGTGCCAGCAGCTCGGGACAGGGAACTCCAGGGGAGACCCAGTACTTC. The whole variable domain, remainder taken from reference TRBV5-5 and TRBJ2-5, is DAGVTQSPTHLIKTRGQQVTLRCSPISGHKSVSWYQQVLGQGPQFIFQYYEKEERGRGNFPDRFSARQFPNYSSELNVNALLLGDSALYLCASSSGQGTPGETQYFGPGTRLLVL.

The V call is TRBV28, the J call TRBJ1-5; 9 bases agree with TRBD1. This CDR3 comprises 15 residues. V lost 6 bases to trimming and J lost 7 bases; unmatched junction nucleotides: 10. The V gene's germline CDR1 is MDHEN and CDR2 SYDVKM. This chain's CDR3 is CASSSGTGKGQPQHF. CDR3 nucleotides: TGTGCCAGCAGCTCCGGGACAGGGAAAGGGCAGCCCCAGCATTTT.

The CDR3 protein is CASSSRDRAYEQYF. In DNA form, the CDR3 reads TGTGCCAGCAGCTCCCGGGACAGGGCCTACGAGCAGTACTTC. J is TRBJ2-7 and V is TRBV7-9; TRBD1 agrees at 9 bases. CDR3 length equals 14 residues. The germline CDR1 and CDR2 sequences are SEHNR and FQNEAQ (reference sequence). The V segment lost 4 bases and the J segment 2 bases; nucleotides outside the gene matches: 3.

V usage is TRBV2 and J usage is TRBJ1-1; D is unresolved. Germline loops: CDR1 SNHLY, CDR2 FYNNEI. V lost 8 bases to trimming and J lost 1 base, with 20 bases between them. The CDR3 loop spans 16 amino acids. CDR3: CASGSGVEVRNTEAFF. In DNA, the CDR3 is TGTGCCAGCGGGTCCGGGGTTGAGGTCAGGAACACTGAAGCTTTCTTT.

The V gene is TRBV28, the J gene TRBJ1-5, with a tentative D call TRBD1 (6 bases). The CDR3 is 17 amino acids. The V end lost 2 bases, the J end lost 2 bases, and 16 bases lay between the germline ends. Germline V CDR1 and CDR2: MDHEN, SYDVKM. The CDR3 loop is CASSLGYRARRNQPQHF. Written as DNA, the CDR3 is TGTGCCAGCAGTTTAGGGTACAGGGCGAGACGCAATCAGCCCCAGCATTTT. The complete variable domain, with remaining parts taken from reference TRBV28 and TRBJ1-5, reads DVKVTQSSRYLVKRTGEKVFLECVQDMDHENMFWYRQDPGLGLRLIYFSYDVKMKEKGDIPEGYSVSREKKERFSLILESASTNQTSMYLCASSLGYRARRNQPQHFGDGTRLSIL.

The count of this clone is one. At one boundary the junction diverges from the germline segment, which might be a read error. The sample contains more than one DNA sequence encoding this CDR3. The genes are TRBV7-4 and TRBJ2-7; TRBD2 might be the D (5 bases). The CDR3 is 14 residues long. Germline V gene lookup returns CDR1 SGHVT and CDR2 SQSDAQ. Written as DNA, the CDR3 is TGCGCCAGCAGCTTAGCGCGGAGGCCCTACGAGCAGTACTTC. It is translated as CASSLARRPYEQYF.

The V and J genes are TRBV14 and TRBJ2-7, with 7 bases lining up with TRBD2. The CDR3 extends over 15 amino acids. J lost 6 bases, V lost 4 bases, and 12 bases had no gene match. In germline, CDR1 is SGHDN, CDR2 FVKESK. CDR3 in amino acids: CASSRGTMRLREQYF. In DNA form, the CDR3 reads TGTGCCAGCAGCCGCGGGACTATGAGGTTGCGCGAGCAGTACTTC.

The genes are TRBV30 and TRBJ1-5; the match to TRBD1 covers 7 bases. Germline CDR1 reads GTSNPN; CDR2 reads SVGIG (reference sequence). The CDR3 spans 12 residues. V shed 5 bases, J shed 6 bases, and the junction held 4 bases outside the gene matches. The CDR3 DNA reads as TGTGCCTGGGGCACAGGGGTTCAGCCCCAGCATTTT. Translation: CAWGTGVQPQHF.

V usage is TRBV19 and J usage is TRBJ1-4, with TRBD1 matching over 7 bases. Germline values: CDR1 LNHDA, CDR2 SQIVND (reference sequence). The CDR3 runs to 14 residues. Germline trimming cut 4 bases from V and 7 bases from J; bases unmatched to any gene: 6. The CDR3 loop is CASSTDRVGEKLFF. CDR3 DNA sequence: TGTGCCAGTAGTACCGACAGGGTTGGTGAAAAACTGTTTTTT.